This T cell receptor (beta chain) was obtained from a study of blood T cell repertoires in COVID-19. Study context: Some COVID-19 samples were acute and others convalescent; all came from the United States, Italy and Spain. Sources were T cells, B-cell-depleted T cells, or PBMCs; the material itself was cDNA or gDNA.

Under the authors' procedure: Estimation of nucleated cell counts was performed using reference gene primer amplification. Clones were sequenced by immunoSEQ multiplex PCR, and TCRdb holds only the in-frame ones, with some missing. That table furnishes V, J and clone size, whereas the DNA furnished D and trimming. Of about 250,000 clones in the sample, approximately 85% were seen once. Germline-derived CDR1 and CDR2 are SGHTA and FQGNSA. The CDR3 is 17 amino acids. The ends lost 4 bases at V and 6 bases at J; junction bases unmatched: 13. Sequences were obtained from PBMCs or T cells enriched from blood (not recorded which). V usage is TRBV7-2 and J usage is TRBJ2-4; 9 bases are shared with TRBD2. This receptor was identified in a woman aged 50 to 60 with acute COVID-19. Written as DNA, the CDR3 is TGTGCCAGCAGCTACGCTCCCACGCGGGAGGGGAGAAACATTCAGTACTTC. This translates into CASSYAPTREGRNIQYF.